The 2 T cell receptor beta chains given below trace back to one sample, sequenced in a study of PD-L1 blockade in urothelial cancer. Clones were read by immunoSEQ multiplex PCR, and TCRdb kept only the in-frame ones, dropping some. Among tens of thousands of clones, approximately 78% were seen once, and the ten largest hold 3% to 3.5%. Source: PBMCs, taken around atezolizumab (anti-PD-L1) treatment. These receptors all come from a man in his 70s with urothelial cancer.

This chain links TRBV27 with TRBJ2-6, with D perhaps matching TRBD2 (5 bases). Germline V gene lookup returns CDR1 MNHEY and CDR2 SMNVEV (reference sequence). Trimming pared 1 base from V and 4 bases from J, leaving 11 bases between. CDR3 size: 16 residues. The CDR3 loop is CASSLYRGMGANVLTF. CDR3 coding DNA: TGTGCCAGCAGTTTATATCGGGGAATGGGGGCCAACGTCCTGACTTTC.

The V call is TRBV25-1, the J call TRBJ2-3, with D hard to call. CDR3 length equals 12 residues. With 6 bases removed from V and 3 bases from J, the gap between germline ends came to 7 bases. Germline CDR1 and CDR2: MGHDK and SYGVNS. The CDR3 is CASRSMTDTQYF. DNA of the CDR3: TGTGCCAGCAGGTCAATGACAGATACGCAGTATTTT.